One T cell receptor beta chain is described in this entry. Trimming removed 4 bases from V and 6 bases from J, with 16 bases in between. The CDR3 runs 14 residues. Germline-derived CDR1 and CDR2 are SGHTA and FQGNSA. The sample originates from a study of shared clonotypes between healthy human individuals. The data were produced by immunoSEQ multiplex PCR, yet TCRdb's version contains in-frame clones alone and is incomplete. The table lists 2 million to 3 million clones, 93% of them singletons, with 0.36% in the top ten. The origin of this receptor is a man younger than 30 in good health. Some clones in this sample may be carry-over from other donors' samples. Sequenced input: naive CD4+ T cells from PBMCs. Stated subset: CD45RA+ positively selected. The rearrangement uses TRBV7-2 and TRBJ2-7, with unresolved D. The CDR3 region is CASSSQALVGEQYF. CDR3 DNA: TGTGCCAGCAGCTCCCAGGCGCTGGTCGGCGAGCAGTACTTC.